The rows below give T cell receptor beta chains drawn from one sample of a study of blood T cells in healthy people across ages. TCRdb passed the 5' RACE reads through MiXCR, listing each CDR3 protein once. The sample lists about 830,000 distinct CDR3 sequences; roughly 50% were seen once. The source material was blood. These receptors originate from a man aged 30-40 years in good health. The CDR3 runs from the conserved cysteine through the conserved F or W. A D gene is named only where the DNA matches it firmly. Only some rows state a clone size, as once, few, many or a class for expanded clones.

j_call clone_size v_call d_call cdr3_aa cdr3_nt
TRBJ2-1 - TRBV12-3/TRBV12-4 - CASSPRDISSYNEQFF TGTGCCAGCAGCCCCCGGGACATTAGCTCCTACAATGAGCAGTTCTTC
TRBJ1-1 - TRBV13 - CASGILVSGVGTEAFF TGTGCCAGCGGCATACTGGTGTCGGGGGTTGGGACTGAAGCTTTCTTT
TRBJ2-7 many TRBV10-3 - CAISEPRIGYEQYF TGTGCCATCAGCGAACCCAGGATCGGCTACGAGCAGTACTTC
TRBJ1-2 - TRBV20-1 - CSARGGGAGNYGYTF TGCAGTGCTAGGGGTGGAGGGGCAGGAAACTATGGCTACACCTTC
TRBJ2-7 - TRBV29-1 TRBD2 CSALWASGSTGEQYF TGCAGCGCCTTGTGGGCTAGCGGGAGTACGGGGGAGCAGTACTTC
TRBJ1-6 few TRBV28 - CASSPTRYNSPLHF TGTGCCAGTAGTCCGACGCGTTACAATTCACCCCTCCACTTT
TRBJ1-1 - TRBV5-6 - CASSSVGTGHTEAFF TGTGCCAGCAGCTCGGTGGGCACAGGGCACACTGAAGCTTTCTTT
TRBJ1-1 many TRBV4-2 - CASSSVGAEAFF TGTGCCAGCAGCAGTGTGGGTGCTGAAGCTTTCTTT
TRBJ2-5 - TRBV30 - CAWSTRGGETQYF TGTGCCTGGAGTACCAGGGGAGGAGAGACCCAGTACTTC
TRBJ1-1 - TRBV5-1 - CASSLEPTYTEAFF TGCGCCAGCAGCTTGGAGCCGACCTACACTGAAGCTTTCTTT
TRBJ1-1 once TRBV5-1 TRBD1 CASSTQTGGTEAFF TGCGCCAGCAGCACGCAAACAGGGGGCACTGAAGCTTTCTTT
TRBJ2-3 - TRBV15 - CATSPLVGGVGDTQYF TGTGCCACCAGCCCCTTGGTCGGCGGGGTGGGAGATACGCAGTATTTT
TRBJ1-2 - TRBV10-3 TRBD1 CAITADRGAVVYGYTF TGTGCCATCACCGCGGACAGGGGCGCTGTAGTGTATGGCTACACCTTC
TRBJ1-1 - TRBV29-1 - CSVRVGASSNTEAFF TGCAGCGTTCGGGTAGGGGCGTCCTCGAACACTGAAGCTTTCTTT
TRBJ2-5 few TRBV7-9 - CASSTGGVQYF TGTGCCAGCAGCACCGGGGGCGTCCAGTACTTC
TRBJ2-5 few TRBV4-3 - CASSQEPTETQYF TGCGCCAGCAGCCAAGAACCCACAGAGACCCAGTACTTC
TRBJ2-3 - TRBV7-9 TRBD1 CASKTDRVGTDTQYF TGTGCCAGCAAGACCGACAGGGTGGGCACAGATACGCAGTATTTT
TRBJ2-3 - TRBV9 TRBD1 CASSVSGTEPSTDTQYF TGTGCCAGCAGCGTCTCCGGGACAGAGCCTAGCACAGATACGCAGTATTTT
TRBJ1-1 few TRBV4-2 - CASSQDGRGHTEAFF TGTGCCAGCAGCCAAGATGGCCGGGGTCACACTGAAGCTTTCTTT
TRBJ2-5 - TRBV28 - CASSSELEQYF TGTGCCAGCAGTTCCGAGCTGGAGCAGTACTTC
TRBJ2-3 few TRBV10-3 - CAISGSPSTDTQYF TGTGCCATCAGTGGTAGCCCTAGCACAGATACGCAGTATTTT
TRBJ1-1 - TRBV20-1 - CSARKGPSTEAFF TGCAGTGCTAGGAAGGGACCGAGCACTGAAGCTTTCTTT
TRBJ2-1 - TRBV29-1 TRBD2 CSVGTSETYNEQFF TGCAGCGTTGGGACTAGCGAAACCTACAATGAGCAGTTCTTC
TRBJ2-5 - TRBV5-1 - CASSLEGATREDQYF TGCGCCAGCAGCTTGGAAGGGGCTACGAGGGAGGACCAGTACTTC
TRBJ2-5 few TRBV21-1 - CASSNTSGGYQETQYF TGTGCCAGCAGCAATACTAGCGGGGGGTACCAAGAGACCCAGTACTTC
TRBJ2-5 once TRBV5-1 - CASSLRGRGKEETQYF TGCGCCAGCAGCCTCCGGGGGCGCGGGAAGGAAGAGACCCAGTACTTC
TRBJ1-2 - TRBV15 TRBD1 CATSHQTGGEGYTF TGTGCCACCAGCCACCAGACAGGGGGAGAGGGCTACACCTTC